Shown below are 5 T cell receptor beta chains from a single sample sequenced in a study of shared clonotypes between healthy human individuals. Clones were sequenced by immunoSEQ multiplex PCR, and TCRdb holds only the in-frame ones, with some missing. Here the sample spans approximately 340,000 clones, 74% being singletons. The specimen sequenced was memory CD4+ T cells sorted from blood. Indicated subset: CD45RA-negative fraction. All receptors derive from a man between 25 and 39 years old in good health.

On this clone: The identical CDR3 is also encoded by other nucleotide sequences in the sample. The genes are TRBV7-9 and TRBJ1-5; 7 nucleotides match TRBD1. From germline, CDR1 is SEHNR and CDR2 FQNEAQ (reference sequence). J was trimmed by 2 bases and V by 5 bases; bases with no gene match: 3. The CDR3 is 14 residues long. The CDR3 DNA sequence: TGTGCCAGCAGCCCCGGGACAGGCAATCAGCCCCAGCATTTT. This translates into CASSPGTGNQPQHF. The variable domain in full, completed from reference TRBV7-9 and TRBJ1-5, reads DTGVSQNPRHKITKRGQNVTFRCDPISEHNRLYWYRQTLGQGPEFLTYFQNEAQLEKSRLLSDRFSAERPKGSFSTLEIQRTEQGDSAMYLCASSPGTGNQPQHFGDGTRLSIL.

This chain uses TRBV6-1 with TRBJ2-1, with 9 bases that match TRBD2. The germline V gene encodes CDR1 MNHNS and CDR2 SASEGT. This CDR3 is built from 16 residues. Trimming at V came to 7 bases and at J to 1 base, leaving 8 bases not matched to a gene. As DNA, the CDR3 is TGTGCCAGCAATGATGGCGGGAGGGGATCCTACAATGAGCAGTTCTTC. Translating gives CASNDGGRGSYNEQFF.

The chain links TRBV4-2 to TRBJ2-5; no clear D gene. Deletions cut 0 bases from V and 2 bases from J, with 4 bases between. CDR3 length: 13 residues. Germline-derived CDR1 and CDR2 are LGHNA and YNFKEQ. The CDR3 is CASSQESQETQYF. The CDR3 DNA reads as TGTGCCAGCAGCCAAGAGTCTCAAGAGACCCAGTACTTC.

The rearrangement joins TRBV5-1 to TRBJ2-5; 7 bases align to TRBD1. This CDR3 comprises 15 residues. V lost 4 bases to trimming and J lost 5 bases; unmatched junction nucleotides: 11. CDR1 and CDR2 (germline): SGHRS, YFSETQ. The chain's CDR3 is CASSPAQGWDETQYF. CDR3 sequence (DNA): TGCGCCAGCAGCCCGGCACAGGGGTGGGACGAGACCCAGTACTTC.

This sequence joins TRBV5-4 and TRBJ2-5; D gene ambiguous. Trimming removed 7 bases from V and 0 bases from J, with 10 bases in between. The CDR3 spans 13 residues. Germline CDR1 is SGHNT and CDR2 is YYREEE (reference sequence). CDR3 protein: CASALWNQETQYF. The CDR3 DNA sequence: TGTGCCAGCGCCCTGTGGAACCAAGAGACCCAGTACTTC. Together with reference TRBV5-4 and TRBJ2-5, the CDR3 gives the full variable domain: ETGVTQSPTHLIKTRGQQVTLRCSSQSGHNTVSWYQQALGQGPQFIFQYYREEENGRGNFPPRFSGLQFPNYSSELNVNALELDDSALYLCASALWNQETQYFGPGTRLLVL.